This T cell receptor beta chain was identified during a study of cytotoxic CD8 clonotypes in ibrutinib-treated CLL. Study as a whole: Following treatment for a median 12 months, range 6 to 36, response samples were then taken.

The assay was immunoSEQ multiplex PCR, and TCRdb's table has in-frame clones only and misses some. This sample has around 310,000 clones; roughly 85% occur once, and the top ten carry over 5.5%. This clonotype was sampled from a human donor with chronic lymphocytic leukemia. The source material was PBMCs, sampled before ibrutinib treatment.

The CDR3 coding sequence is TGTGCCAGCAGTTACGCAGGGGCCTACGAGCAGTACTTC. Amino acids: CASSYAGAYEQYF. The chain is built from TRBV6-5 and TRBJ2-7; D is perhaps TRBD1 (6 bases). The CDR3 extends over 13 amino acids. V gave up 2 bases and J gave up 2 bases, with 7 bases separating them. Germline CDR1 and CDR2: MNHEY and SVGAGI.